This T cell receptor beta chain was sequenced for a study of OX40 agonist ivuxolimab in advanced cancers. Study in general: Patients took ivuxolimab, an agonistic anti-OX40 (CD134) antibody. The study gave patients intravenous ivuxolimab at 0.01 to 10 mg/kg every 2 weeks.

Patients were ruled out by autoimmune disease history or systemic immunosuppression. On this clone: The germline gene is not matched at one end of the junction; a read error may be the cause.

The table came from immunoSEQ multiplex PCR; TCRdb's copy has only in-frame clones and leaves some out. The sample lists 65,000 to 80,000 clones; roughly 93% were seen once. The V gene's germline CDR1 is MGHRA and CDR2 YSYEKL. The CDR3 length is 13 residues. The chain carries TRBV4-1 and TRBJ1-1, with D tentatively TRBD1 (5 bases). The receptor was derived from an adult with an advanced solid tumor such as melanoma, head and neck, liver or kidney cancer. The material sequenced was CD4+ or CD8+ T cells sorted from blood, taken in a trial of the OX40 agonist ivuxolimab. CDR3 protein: CASSQEERQSVCF. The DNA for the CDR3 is TGCGCCAGCAGCCAAGAAGAAAGACAGAGTGTCTGTTTT.